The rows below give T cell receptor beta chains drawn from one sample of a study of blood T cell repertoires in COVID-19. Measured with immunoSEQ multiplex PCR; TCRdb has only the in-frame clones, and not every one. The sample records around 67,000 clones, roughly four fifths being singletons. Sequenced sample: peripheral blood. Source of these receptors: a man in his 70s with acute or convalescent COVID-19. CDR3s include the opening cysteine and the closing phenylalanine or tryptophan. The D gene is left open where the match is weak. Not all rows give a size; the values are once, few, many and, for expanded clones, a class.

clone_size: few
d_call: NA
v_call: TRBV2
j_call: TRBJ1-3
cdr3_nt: TGTGCCAGCAGAGTCAGAACCACTGGAAACACCATATATTTT
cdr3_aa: CASRVRTTGNTIYF

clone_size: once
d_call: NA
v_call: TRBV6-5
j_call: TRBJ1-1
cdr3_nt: TGTGCCGCGGCCGACACTGAAGCTTTCTTT
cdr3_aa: CAAADTEAFF

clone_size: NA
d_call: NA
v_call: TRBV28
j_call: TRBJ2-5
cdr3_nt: TGTGCCACCCTGATGCCTGGGCAGGGGGTTGGAGGGGCCCAGTACTTC
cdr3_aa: CATLMPGQGVGGAQYF

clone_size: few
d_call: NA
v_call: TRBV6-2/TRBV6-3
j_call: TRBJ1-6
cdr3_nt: TGTGCCAGCAGTTGGGGTCCGGGACAAAATTCACCCCTCCACTTT
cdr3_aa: CASSWGPGQNSPLHF

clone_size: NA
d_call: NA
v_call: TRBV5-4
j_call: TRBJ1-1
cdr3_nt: TGTGCCAGCAACCTTGGGGGGGTGAACACTGAAGCTTTCTTT
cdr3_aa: CASNLGGVNTEAFF

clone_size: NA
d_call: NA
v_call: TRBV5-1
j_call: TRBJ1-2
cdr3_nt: TGCGCCAGCAGCTTGGGGCAGGGGACCTTATCCCTCTATGGCTACACCTTC
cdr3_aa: CASSLGQGTLSLYGYTF

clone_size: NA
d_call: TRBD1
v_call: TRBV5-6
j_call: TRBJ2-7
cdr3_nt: TGTGCCAGCAGCTACCCGGGACAGGGTTTATTCTACGAGCAGTACTTC
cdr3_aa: CASSYPGQGLFYEQYF

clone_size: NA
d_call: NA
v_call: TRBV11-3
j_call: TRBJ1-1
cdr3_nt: TGTGCCAGCAGCTTAGCTCGCGCAGGCCACACTGAAGCTTTCTTT
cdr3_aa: CASSLARAGHTEAFF

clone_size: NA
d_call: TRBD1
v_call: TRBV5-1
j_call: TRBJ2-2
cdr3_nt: TGCGCCAGCAGCGAGGGACAGCAAGTTATCACCGGGGAGCTGTTTTTT
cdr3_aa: CASSEGQQVITGELFF

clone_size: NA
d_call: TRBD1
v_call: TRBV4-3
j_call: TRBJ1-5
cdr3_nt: TGCGCCAGCAGCCAAGAATGGGCAGGGGGCGGCAATCAGCCCCAGCATTTT
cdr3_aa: CASSQEWAGGGNQPQHF

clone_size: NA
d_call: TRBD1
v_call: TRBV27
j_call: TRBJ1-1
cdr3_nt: TGTGCCAGCAGTTTAGGAGGGGGCAGGTTGAACACTGAAGCTTTCTTT
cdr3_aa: CASSLGGGRLNTEAFF

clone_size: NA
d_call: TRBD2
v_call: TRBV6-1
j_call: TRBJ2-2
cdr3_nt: TGTGCCAGCAGTGAAGGGGGAGGGTACACCGGGGAGCTGTTTTTT
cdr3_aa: CASSEGGGYTGELFF

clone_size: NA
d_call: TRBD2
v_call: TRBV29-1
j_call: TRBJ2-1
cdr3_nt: TGCAGCGTTGAAGGTGTAGGGACTAGCGGTCACAATGAGCAGTTCTTC
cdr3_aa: CSVEGVGTSGHNEQFF

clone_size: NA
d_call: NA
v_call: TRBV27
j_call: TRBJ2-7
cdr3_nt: TGTGCCAGCTCGACTAAAACCGAGCAGTACTTC
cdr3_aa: CASSTKTEQYF

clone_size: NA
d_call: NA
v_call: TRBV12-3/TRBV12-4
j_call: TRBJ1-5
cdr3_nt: TGTGCCAGCAGTTTAGGGCCAAGTCAGCCCCAGCATTTT
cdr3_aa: CASSLGPSQPQHF

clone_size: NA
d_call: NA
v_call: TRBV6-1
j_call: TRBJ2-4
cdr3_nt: TGTGCCAGCAGTGAACAGTCCAAAAACATTCAGTACTTC
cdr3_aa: CASSEQSKNIQYF

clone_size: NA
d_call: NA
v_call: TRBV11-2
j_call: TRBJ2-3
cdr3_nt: TGTGCCAGCAGCTTCGGGAAGCGGTTACACACAGATACGCAGTATTTT
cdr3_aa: CASSFGKRLHTDTQYF

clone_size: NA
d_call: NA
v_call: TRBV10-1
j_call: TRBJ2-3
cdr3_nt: TGCGCCAGCAGTGAGTCGTTGGGGCATACGCAGTATTTT
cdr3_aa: CASSESLGHTQYF

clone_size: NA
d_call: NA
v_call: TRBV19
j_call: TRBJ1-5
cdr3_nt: TGTGCCAGTAGTATAGATCTGTCAGGGTCACAGCCCCAGCATTTT
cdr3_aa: CASSIDLSGSQPQHF

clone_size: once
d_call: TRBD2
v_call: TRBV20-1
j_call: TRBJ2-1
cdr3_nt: TGCAGTGCTAGTGGTACCGCGAGCGGGAGCTCCTACAATGAGCAGTTCTTC
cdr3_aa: CSASGTASGSSYNEQFF

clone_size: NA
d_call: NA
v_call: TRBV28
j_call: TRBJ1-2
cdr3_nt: TGTGCCAGCAGTTTTGGCAGGGGTATTGGCTACACCTTC
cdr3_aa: CASSFGRGIGYTF

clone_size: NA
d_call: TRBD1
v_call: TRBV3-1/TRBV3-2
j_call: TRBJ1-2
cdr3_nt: TGTGCCAGCAGCCAAGAAGGGGGCAGGGACTATGGCTACACCTTC
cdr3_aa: CASSQEGGRDYGYTF

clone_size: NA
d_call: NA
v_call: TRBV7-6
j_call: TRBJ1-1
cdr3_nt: TGTGCCAGCAGCCTCTCTCGACAGAACACTGAAGCTTTCTTT
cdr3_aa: CASSLSRQNTEAFF

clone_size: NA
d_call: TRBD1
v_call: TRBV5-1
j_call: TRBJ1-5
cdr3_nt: TGCGCCAGCAGCGTAGGACAGGGTAATCAGCCCCAGCATTTT
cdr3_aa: CASSVGQGNQPQHF

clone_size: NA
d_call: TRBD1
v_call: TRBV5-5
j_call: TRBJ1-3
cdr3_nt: TGTGCCAGCAGCCCGACAACAGGGGGCCTCTCTGGAAACACCATATATTTT
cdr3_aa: CASSPTTGGLSGNTIYF

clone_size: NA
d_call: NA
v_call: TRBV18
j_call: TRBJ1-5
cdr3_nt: TGTGCCAGCTCACCGGGCGGCAATCAGCCCCAGCATTTT
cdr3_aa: CASSPGGNQPQHF

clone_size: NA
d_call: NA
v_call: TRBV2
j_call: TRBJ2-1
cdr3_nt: TGTGCCAGCAGCGTGAGGATCGCAAAGTTCTTC
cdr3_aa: CASSVRIAKFF

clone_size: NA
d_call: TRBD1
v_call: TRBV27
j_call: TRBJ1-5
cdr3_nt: TGTGCCAGCAGTTTATCATCCGGGAAGGGGGCTCAGCCCCAGCATTTT
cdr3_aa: CASSLSSGKGAQPQHF